The 8 T cell receptor beta chains reported below all come from one sample, sequenced in a study of low-dose radiotherapy and immunotherapy resistance in tumors. TRAV- and TRBV-specific primers primed first-strand cDNA, covering alpha and beta chains. TCRs underwent 20 PCR cycles of amplification with a constant-region primer and V-primer adapter. Via MiXCR, TCRdb re-called the reads, giving one row per CDR3 protein. Among 85,000 to 95,000 distinct CDR3 sequences, more than 8.5% were seen once, and the ten largest hold roughly 1%. Time point indicated: before trial treatment. The source material was PBMCs, sampled before treatment. These TCRs come from a male donor with prostate cancer.

This clonotype appeared many times. The chain employs TRBV7-2 and TRBJ2-5; D perhaps matches TRBD2 (5 bases). CDR1 is SGHTA and CDR2 is FQGNSA in the germline V gene. The germline V and J ends were trimmed by 2 bases and 1 base, with 14 bases remaining between them. This CDR3 has 16 residues. In DNA, the CDR3 is TGTGCCAGCAGCTTAAACCCCCCGCGGGTCCAAGAGACCCAGTACTTC. Translated: CASSLNPPRVQETQYF.

This clonotype appeared a few times. V and J are TRBV19 and TRBJ1-5; no clear D. The CDR3 runs 15 residues. Germline lookup yields CDR1 LNHDA and CDR2 SQIVND (reference sequence). Trimming left V 5 bases short and J 1 base short, with 12 bases between. Here the CDR3 DNA reads TGTGCCAGTAGTCCCTCAGGACCCAGCAATCAGCCCCAGCATTTT. Encoded protein: CASSPSGPSNQPQHF. Variable domain in full (rest from reference TRBV19 and TRBJ1-5): DGGITQSPKYLFRKEGQNVTLSCEQNLNHDAMYWYRQDPGQGLRLIYYSQIVNDFQKGDIAEGYSVSREKKESFPLTVTSAQKNPTAFYLCASSPSGPSNQPQHFGDGTRLSIL.

The CDR3 DNA follows: TGCAGTGGTGGTAGCGGGGACCACGAGCAGTACTTC. Translating gives CSGGSGDHEQYF. The chain combines TRBV20-1 with TRBJ2-7, with 8 bases fitting TRBD2. With V trimmed by 7 bases and J by 5 bases, 7 bases remained unmatched. The CDR3 spans 12 residues. Germline loops: CDR1 DFQATT, CDR2 SNEGSKA (reference sequence).

This clonotype was counted between two and nine times. This chain uses TRBV20-1 with TRBJ1-2, with TRBD1 matching 8 bases. The CDR3 has 13 residues. The germline V gene has CDR1 DFQATT and CDR2 SNEGSKA (reference sequence). The V and J ends lost 3 bases and 4 bases, in that order; junction bases with no gene match: 4. In nucleotides, the CDR3 is TGCAGTGCTAGTAACAGGGGGACCTATGGCTACACCTTC. Translating gives CSASNRGTYGYTF.

This clonotype was seen repeatedly, ten times or more. The CDR3 region is CASSLAASRTDTQYF. In nucleotides, the CDR3 is TGTGCCAGCAGCTTAGCGGCTAGTCGCACAGATACGCAGTATTTT. This chain links TRBV7-8 with TRBJ2-3; D is ambiguous. Per germline, CDR1 SGHVS and CDR2 FQNEAQ. The CDR3 sequence is 15 residues long. V lost 0 bases, J lost 1 base, and 8 bases lay in between. The complete variable domain, with remaining parts taken from reference TRBV7-8 and TRBJ2-3, reads GAGVSQSPRYKVAKRGQDVALRCDPISGHVSLFWYQQALGQGPEFLTYFQNEAQLDKSGLPSDRFFAERPEGSVSTLKIQRTQQEDSAVYLCASSLAASRTDTQYFGPGTRLTVL.

This clonotype has a count of ten or more. The chain recombines TRBV13 with TRBJ2-7, with D perhaps TRBD2 (6 bases). The length of the CDR3 is 16 residues. V was cut by 2 bases and J by 1 base, with 15 bases left in between. Germline values: CDR1 PRHDT, CDR2 FYEKMQ (reference sequence). In nucleotides, the CDR3 is TGTGCCAGCAGCTTAACCGGGACTTCGGGATCCTACGAGCAGTACTTC. This sequence encodes CASSLTGTSGSYEQYF.

This clonotype occurred many times. The V call is TRBV15, the J call TRBJ2-7; tentatively, D is TRBD1 or TRBD2 (5 bases each). Germline CDR1 is LNHNV and CDR2 is YYDKDF (reference sequence). The CDR3 has 13 amino acids. With 4 bases removed from V and 5 bases from J, the gap between germline ends came to 12 bases. The CDR3 loop is CATSTPRGDEQYF. The CDR3 bases are TGTGCCACCAGCACCCCGAGAGGGGACGAGCAGTACTTC.

Ten or more counts support this clonotype. The rearrangement uses TRBV29-1 and TRBJ1-1, with D unclear. V lost 4 bases, J lost 5 bases, and 11 bases lay in between. The length of the CDR3 is 12 residues. Looked up from germline, CDR1 is SQVTM and CDR2 is ANQGSEA. The CDR3 nucleotides are TGCAGCGTTGGTCCTTGGAGGACTGAAGCTTTCTTT. Its protein product is CSVGPWRTEAFF. Looking up the rest from reference TRBV29-1 and TRBJ1-1 gives the full variable domain: SAVISQKPSRDICQRGTSLTIQCQVDSQVTMMFWYRQQPGQSLTLIATANQGSEATYESGFVIDKFPISRPNLTFSTLTVSNMSPEDSSIYLCSVGPWRTEAFFGQGTRLTVV.